Detailed here is one T cell receptor beta chain. Antigen specificity is unknown. The donors were part of the roughly 120-subject validation cohort, which stood apart from the roughly 700-subject first cohort. Trimming removed 7 bases from V and 7 bases from J; junction bases left unmatched: 12. Per germline, CDR1 SGDLS and CDR2 YYNGEE. CDR3 length: 15 residues. Sequencing used immunoSEQ multiplex PCR; TCRdb keeps in-frame clones, though not all of them. There are a few hundred thousand clones in the sample; approximately 90% occur only once, and roughly 1% lies in the top ten. This record comes from a study of cytomegalovirus exposure and HLA in healthy donors. Turning to the study itself: The 100 to 150 validation repertoires and the 666 first-cohort repertoires shared a platform, a later analysis reported. Whole-study results and caveats: The authors confirmed in vitro that three CMV-associated chains were specific for CMV antigens. Cytomegalovirus association was assigned to approximately 160 TCR beta chains.

The specimen was PBMCs. The chain has TRBV9 and TRBJ2-1; TRBD2 aligns across 9 bases. The TCR originated in a woman aged 18-35 years in good health and CMV-seronegative. CDR3 DNA sequence: TGTGCCAGCGGTCGGGTAGCGGGAGCTCGGAATGAGCAGTTCTTC. Protein: CASGRVAGARNEQFF.